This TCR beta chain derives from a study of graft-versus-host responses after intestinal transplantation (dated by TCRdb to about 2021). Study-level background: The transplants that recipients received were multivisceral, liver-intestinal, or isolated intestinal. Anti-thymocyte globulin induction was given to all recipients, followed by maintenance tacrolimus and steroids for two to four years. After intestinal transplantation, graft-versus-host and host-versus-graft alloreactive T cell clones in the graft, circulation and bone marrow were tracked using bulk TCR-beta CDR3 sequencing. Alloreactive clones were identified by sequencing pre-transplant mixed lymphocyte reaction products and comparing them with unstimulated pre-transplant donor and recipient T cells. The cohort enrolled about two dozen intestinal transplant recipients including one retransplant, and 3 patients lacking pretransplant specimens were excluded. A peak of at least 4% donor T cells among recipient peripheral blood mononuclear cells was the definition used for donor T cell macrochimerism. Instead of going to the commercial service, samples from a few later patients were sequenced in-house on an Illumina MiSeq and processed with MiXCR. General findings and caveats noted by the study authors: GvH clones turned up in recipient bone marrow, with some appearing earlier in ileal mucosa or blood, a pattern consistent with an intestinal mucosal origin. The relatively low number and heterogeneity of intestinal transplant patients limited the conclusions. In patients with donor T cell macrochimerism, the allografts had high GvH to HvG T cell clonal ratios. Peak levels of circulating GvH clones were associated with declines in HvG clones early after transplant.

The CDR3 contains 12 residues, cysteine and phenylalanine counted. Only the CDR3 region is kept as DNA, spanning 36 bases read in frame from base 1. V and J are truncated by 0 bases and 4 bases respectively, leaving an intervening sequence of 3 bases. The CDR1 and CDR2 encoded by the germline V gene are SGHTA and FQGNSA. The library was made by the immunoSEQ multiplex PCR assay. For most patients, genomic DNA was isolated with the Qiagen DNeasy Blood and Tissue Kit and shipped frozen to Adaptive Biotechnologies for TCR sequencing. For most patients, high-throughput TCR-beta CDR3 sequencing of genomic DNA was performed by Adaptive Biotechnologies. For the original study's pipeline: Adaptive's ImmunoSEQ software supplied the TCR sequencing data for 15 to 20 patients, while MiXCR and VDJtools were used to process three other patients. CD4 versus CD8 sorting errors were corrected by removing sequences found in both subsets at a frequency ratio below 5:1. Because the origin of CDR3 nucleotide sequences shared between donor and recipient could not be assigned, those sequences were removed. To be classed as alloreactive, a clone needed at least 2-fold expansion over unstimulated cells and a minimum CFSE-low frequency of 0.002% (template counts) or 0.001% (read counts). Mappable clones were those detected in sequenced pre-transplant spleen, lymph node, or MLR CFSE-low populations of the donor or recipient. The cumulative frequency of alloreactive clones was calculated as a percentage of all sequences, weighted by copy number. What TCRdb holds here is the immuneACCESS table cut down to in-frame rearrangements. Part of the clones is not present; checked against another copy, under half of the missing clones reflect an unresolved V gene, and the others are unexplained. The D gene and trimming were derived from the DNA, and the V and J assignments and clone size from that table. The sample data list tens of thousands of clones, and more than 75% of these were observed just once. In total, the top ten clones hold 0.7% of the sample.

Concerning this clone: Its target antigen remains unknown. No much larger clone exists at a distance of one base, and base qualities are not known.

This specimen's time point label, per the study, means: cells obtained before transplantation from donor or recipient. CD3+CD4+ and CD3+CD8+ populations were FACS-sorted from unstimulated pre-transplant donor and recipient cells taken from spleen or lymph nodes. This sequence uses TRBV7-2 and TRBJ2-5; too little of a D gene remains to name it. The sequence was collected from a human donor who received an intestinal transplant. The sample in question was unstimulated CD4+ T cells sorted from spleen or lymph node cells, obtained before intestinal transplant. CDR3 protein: CASSLAVETQYF. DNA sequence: TGTGCCAGCAGCTTAGCGGTAGAGACCCAGTACTTC.